This TCR beta chain stems from a study of CD4+ T cells in melanoma. The CDR3 is 14 amino acids. Germline V gene sequence: CDR1 SGHRS, CDR2 YFSETQ. The V end was cut by 1 base, the J end by 6 bases, with 14 bases between. Sequenced by immunoSEQ multiplex PCR; TCRdb stores in-frame clones only, minus some. There are around 10,000 clones in the sample; approximately 67% occur only once, and approximately 11% lies in the top ten. This clone was recorded a few times. Its specificity is unknown. Points from the study as a whole: Neoantigen-specific CD4+ T cells in melanoma reportedly had diverse differentiation states. A reported correlation linked neoantigen-specific CD4+ T cells to CD8+, macrophage and B cell function.

The chain is built from TRBV5-1 and TRBJ2-7; D not resolved. The receptor comes from a human donor with melanoma. Material for sequencing was cells from a culture (not recorded whether cultured in vitro). This CDR3 is CASSLRGPQGEQYF. CDR3 DNA: TGCGCCAGCAGCTTGAGAGGACCCCAAGGCGAGCAGTACTTC.